These 26 T cell receptor beta chains share one sample of origin, sequenced in a study of CXCR3-negative and CXCR3-positive naive CD8 T cells. General study points: CXCR3-positive naive cells had TRB CDR3s that were more hydrophobic than CXCR3-negative naive cells had.

In preparing the TRB cDNA libraries, 5' RACE with UMI labels was used. TCRdb reprocessed the 5' RACE reads, keeping one entry per CDR3 protein, no DNA. The specimen's table records approximately 96,000 distinct CDR3 sequences. No antigen has been identified for these receptors. Sequencing was performed on naive CXCR3+ CD8+ T cells from blood. Subset noted: CD45RO-CCR7+CD27+CD95- naive CD8+ T cells expressing CXCR3 (TNR3+). Source of these receptors: a human donor in good health. Some clones in this sample may be carry-over from other donors' samples.

The chain has TRBV27 and TRBJ2-1; TCRdb indicates TRBD2, and absent DNA this call remains unverified. Germline loops: CDR1 MNHEY, CDR2 SMNVEV (reference sequence). The CDR3 has 19 residues. CDR3: CASSFNLAASGAINNEQFF.

V and J are TRBV6-6 and TRBJ1-2; TCRdb picks TRBD1, but there is no DNA to check that call. The CDR3 totals 19 residues. CDR1 and CDR2 (germline): MNHNY, SVGAGI (reference sequence). The CDR3: CASTLTIPTGANANYGYTF.

J is TRBJ1-1 and V is TRBV11-3. The germline V gene encodes CDR1 SGHNT and CDR2 YENEEA. This CDR3 is 16 amino acids long. The CDR3 spells CASSLDYGREDTEAFF.

The chain joins TRBV2 to TRBJ2-7; TCRdb's assignment of TRBD1 cannot be checked, as there is no DNA. Per the germline V gene, CDR1 is SNHLY and CDR2 is FYNNEI. This CDR3 comprises 12 residues. Here the CDR3 reads CASRDTHSEQYF.

The chain recombines TRBV6-2 or TRBV6-3 with TRBJ2-3. Germline CDR1 MNHEY, CDR2 SVGEGT. CDR3 size: 16 residues. The CDR3: CASSSPRKTSTDTQYF.

The chain couples TRBV28 to TRBJ2-7; TCRdb designates TRBD2, a call that cannot be tested without DNA. This CDR3 is 15 amino acids long. Looked up from germline, CDR1 is MDHEN and CDR2 is SYDVKM. This CDR3 reads CASSLSLAGEYEQYF.

CDR3 in amino acids: CASSQDTSSYNEQFF. The chain couples TRBV4-3 to TRBJ2-1. This CDR3 is 15 amino acids long. Germline CDR1 reads LGHNA; CDR2 reads YSLEER.

This chain links TRBV7-9 with TRBJ2-7; TCRdb gives TRBD1 as the D gene, but with no DNA this cannot be confirmed. The CDR3 totals 14 residues. Germline values: CDR1 SEHNR, CDR2 FQNEAQ (reference sequence). Here the CDR3 reads CASTGSGGQYEQYF. The whole variable domain, remainder taken from reference TRBV7-9 and TRBJ2-7, is DTGVSQNPRHKITKRGQNVTFRCDPISEHNRLYWYRQTLGQGPEFLTYFQNEAQLEKSRLLSDRFSAERPKGSFSTLEIQRTEQGDSAMYLCASTGSGGQYEQYFGPGTRLTVT.

CDR3 sequence reads: CASSLVRTGGLSYEQYF. The chain joins TRBV7-8 to TRBJ2-7; without DNA, the TCRdb call of TRBD1 cannot be checked. The germline CDR1 and CDR2 sequences are SGHVS and FQNEAQ. The CDR3 consists of 17 residues.

V gene TRBV4-2 combines with J gene TRBJ2-1; the TCRdb D gene call, TRBD2, has no DNA to confirm it. CDR1 and CDR2 (germline): LGHNA, YNFKEQ. This CDR3 is 18 amino acids long. CDR3 sequence reads: CASSQDGASGGYYNEQFF.

The chain combines TRBV5-1 with TRBJ2-7. The CDR3 consists of 16 residues. Germline loops: CDR1 SGHRS, CDR2 YFSETQ. This CDR3 reads CASSFGPQKLRYEQYF. Looking up the rest from reference TRBV5-1 and TRBJ2-7 gives the full variable domain: KAGVTQTPRYLIKTRGQQVTLSCSPISGHRSVSWYQQTPGQGLQFLFEYFSETQRNKGNFPGRFSGRQFSNSRSEMNVSTLELGDSALYLCASSFGPQKLRYEQYFGPGTRLTVT.

This sequence joins TRBV7-3 and TRBJ2-1; TCRdb's D call of TRBD1 is untestable without DNA. The CDR3 covers 12 residues. The germline gives CDR1 SGHTA, CDR2 FQGTGA. The CDR3 loop reads CASSLGGDEQFF.

CDR3 protein: CASGSGHEQYF. The genes are TRBV27 and TRBJ2-7. The CDR3 has 11 residues. Per the germline V gene, CDR1 is MNHEY and CDR2 is SMNVEV (reference sequence).

The V gene is TRBV7-7, the J gene TRBJ2-7; the TCRdb call, TRBD1, lacks DNA for checking. From germline, CDR1 is SSHAT and CDR2 FNYEAQ (reference sequence). The CDR3 runs 13 residues. CDR3 protein: CASSWDIRDEQYF.

The chain combines TRBV3-1 with TRBJ1-4; TCRdb reports TRBD1, a call that lacks DNA to check it against. This CDR3 has 19 residues. The germline CDR1 and CDR2 sequences are LGHDT and YNNKEL (reference sequence). This CDR3 is CASSQFLGQEEILGEKLFF.

The rearrangement joins TRBV5-4 to TRBJ2-1; TCRdb's D call of TRBD2 is untestable without DNA. The CDR3 totals 14 residues. CDR1 is SGHNT, CDR2 YYREEE, per germline (reference sequence). CDR3 region: CASSSTTSYDEQFF.

The chain recombines TRBV20-1 with TRBJ2-3; the TRBD1 assignment by TCRdb is unverifiable without DNA. Germline loops: CDR1 DFQATT, CDR2 SNEGSKA (reference sequence). The CDR3 is 18 residues long. The CDR3 sequence: CSARDRVRAGAATDTQYF.

The chain couples TRBV12-3 or TRBV12-4 to TRBJ2-5. The CDR3 totals 13 residues. This chain's CDR3 is CASSFRPRETQYF.

The chain carries TRBV28 and TRBJ2-7; TCRdb's assignment of TRBD2 cannot be checked, as there is no DNA. Germline lookup yields CDR1 MDHEN and CDR2 SYDVKM. The CDR3 is 12 amino acids. CDR3 residues: CASSFQAGEQYF.

The CDR3 here is CASSSRDTVRSFSGANVLTF. This chain uses TRBV7-2 with TRBJ2-6; TCRdb proposes TRBD1, but this gene call is untestable without DNA. Germline values: CDR1 SGHTA, CDR2 FQGNSA. The CDR3 length is 20 residues.

The CDR3 region is CASSPRLAGGLYEQYF. The chain combines TRBV4-3 with TRBJ2-7; absent DNA, TCRdb's TRBD2 call cannot be checked. Germline assignment: CDR1 LGHNA and CDR2 YSLEER. This CDR3 is built from 16 residues.

The chain recombines TRBV3-1 with TRBJ2-7. The CDR3 contains 13 residues. The V gene's germline CDR1 is LGHDT and CDR2 YNNKEL (reference sequence). CDR3 amino acids: CASSQVNVVEQYF.

The chain is built from TRBV7-9 and TRBJ2-7; TCRdb calls TRBD1, which cannot be checked without DNA. CDR1 and CDR2 from the germline V gene are SEHNR and FQNEAQ (reference sequence). The CDR3 is made up of 12 amino acids. The CDR3 spells CASAGQIYEQYF.

The CDR3 region is CASSSREQGIHYGYTF. The chain has TRBV6-5 and TRBJ1-2; as DNA is missing, the TRBD1 call by TCRdb cannot be tested. CDR1 is MNHEY and CDR2 is SVGAGI in the germline V gene. The CDR3 covers 16 residues.

The chain is built from TRBV29-1 and TRBJ2-5; the D call from TCRdb, TRBD1, cannot be confirmed without DNA. Germline assignment: CDR1 SQVTM and CDR2 ANQGSEA. This CDR3 is 15 amino acids long. The chain's CDR3 is CSVERDTTYQETQYF.

The chain uses TRBV27 and TRBJ2-1. The V gene's germline CDR1 is MNHEY and CDR2 SMNVEV (reference sequence). The length of the CDR3 is 13 residues. CDR3 region: CASSSYTSPEQFF.